A selection of T cell receptor beta chains follows, all from one sample in a study of regulatory T cells in long-lasting Graves disease. MiXCR, applied by TCRdb to the multiplex PCR reads, yields one record per CDR3 protein. Of 400,000 to 450,000 distinct CDR3 sequences in the sample, about a quarter are singletons; the top ten hold roughly a quarter. The sample here was peripheral blood mononuclear cells (PBMCs), taken when the disease was refractory, from a patient treated with antithyroid drugs. These TCRs come from a female donor with Graves disease. The CDR3 runs from the conserved cysteine through the conserved F or W. The order of the fields is J gene, clone size, D gene, V gene, CDR3 protein, CDR3 DNA. The D gene is left open where the match is weak. The size entry is marked missing in some rows and otherwise reads once, few, many or a size class.

>TRBJ2-7|many|-|TRBV6-1
CASSEKGGDYANWIYEQYF
TGTGCCAGCAGTGAAAAGGGTGGAGACTATGCCAACTGGATCTACGAGCAGTACTTC
>TRBJ1-2|few|-|TRBV19
CASSLIQAGGYTF
TGTGCCAGTAGTCTTATACAGGCCGGTGGCTACACCTTC
>TRBJ2-1|-|TRBD1|TRBV2
CASSESRGLNEQFF
TGTGCCAGCAGTGAATCCAGGGGGCTGAATGAGCAGTTCTTC
>TRBJ1-6|-|TRBD1|TRBV6-2/TRBV6-3
CASRFGTGLGNNSPLHF
TGTGCCAGCAGATTCGGGACAGGTTTGGGGAATAATTCACCCCTCCACTTT
>TRBJ1-4|few|-|TRBV7-6
CASMKAGSTNEKLFF
TGTGCCAGCATGAAGGCAGGGTCAACTAATGAAAAACTGTTTTTT
>TRBJ1-1|many|-|TRBV7-2
CASSFTDTEAFF
TGTGCCAGCAGCTTCACAGACACTGAAGCTTTCTTT
>TRBJ2-2|many|-|TRBV5-1
CASSLEGPTGELFF
TGCGCCAGCAGCTTGGAAGGGCCCACCGGGGAGCTGTTTTTT
>TRBJ1-5|few|TRBD1|TRBV19
CASSSGQAGGNQPQHF
TGTGCCAGTAGTAGCGGACAGGCCGGGGGCAATCAGCCCCAGCATTTT
>TRBJ1-6|few|-|TRBV15
CATSPKTATSPLHF
TGTGCCACCAGCCCAAAAACAGCAACTTCACCCCTCCACTTT
>TRBJ1-1|few|-|TRBV19
CASKMNTEAFF
TGTGCCAGTAAGATGAACACTGAAGCTTTCTTT
>TRBJ1-5|-|-|TRBV6-5
CASSYSGGEQPQHF
TGTGCCAGCAGTTATTCGGGGGGCGAGCAGCCCCAGCATTTT
>TRBJ1-2|few|-|TRBV12-3/TRBV12-4
CASSLGSRYGYTF
TGTGCCAGCAGTTTAGGGTCCAGATATGGCTACACCTTC
>TRBJ1-6|few|-|TRBV3-1
CASSQEHSPLHF
TGTGCCAGCAGCCAAGAACATTCACCCCTCCACTTT
>TRBJ1-5|-|-|TRBV7-8
CASSLAGRYSNQPQHF
TGTGCCAGCAGCTTAGCAGGACGCTATAGCAATCAGCCCCAGCATTTT
>TRBJ2-7|-|TRBD2|TRBV7-2
CASSQNSAGGIGSYEQYF
TGTGCCAGCAGCCAAAATTCCGCGGGAGGGATTGGATCCTACGAGCAGTACTTT
>TRBJ2-7|-|-|TRBV7-2
CASSLAPSPDYEQYF
TGTGCCAGCAGCTTAGCCCCTTCTCCCGACTACGAGCAGTACTTC
>TRBJ1-5|once|-|TRBV6-1
CASSDPPKGPQHF
TGTGCCAGCAGTGATCCCCCGAAGGGGCCCCAGCATTTT
>TRBJ2-7|many|-|TRBV2
CASSETVRTDTYEQYF
TGTGCCAGCAGTGAAACCGTACGGACGGATACCTACGAGCAGTACTTC
>TRBJ1-6|few|TRBD1|TRBV28
CASSLSRGNSPLHF
TGTGCCAGCAGTTTATCCAGGGGGAATTCACCCCTCCACTTT
>TRBJ1-4|-|-|TRBV10-3
CAISPGPEKREKLFF
TGTGCCATCAGCCCCGGACCCGAAAAGAGAGAAAAACTGTTTTTT
>TRBJ2-5|-|-|TRBV19
CASSIHGRPETQYF
TGTGCCAGTAGTATTCATGGGAGACCGGAGACCCAGTACTTC
>TRBJ2-5|many|-|TRBV7-9
CASSLVSGRVETQYF
TGTGCCAGCAGCTTAGTTTCGGGCAGGGTGGAGACCCAGTACTTC
>TRBJ1-4|few|-|TRBV7-9
CASSLVARGNEKLFF
TGTGCCAGCAGCTTAGTGGCGAGGGGTAATGAAAAACTGTTTTTT